The rows below give T cell receptor beta chains drawn from one sample of a study of memory CD8 T cells in hepatitis C reinfection. TCRdb's copy holds only in-frame clones and misses some; the assay was immunoSEQ multiplex PCR. The sample holds some 46,000 clones, roughly 87% seen once. Sequencing input: naive CD8+ T cells sorted from blood. The receptor source for this set is a man aged 18-30 years with hepatitis C virus infection. The CDR3 runs from the conserved cysteine through the conserved F or W. D genes are given only for firm matches. Size is omitted from some rows. Given values are once, few, many or a class for expanded clones.

d_call	j_call	cdr3_length	v_call	clone_size	cdr3_aa	cdr3_nt
TRBD1	TRBJ2-1	15	TRBV7-2	.	CASSKDRGYRNEQFF	TGTGCCAGCAGCAAAGACAGGGGGTATAGGAATGAGCAGTTCTTC
.	TRBJ2-7	15	TRBV7-2	.	CASSFASGYSYEQYF	TGTGCCAGCAGCTTTGCGAGCGGGTACTCCTACGAGCAGTACTTC
.	TRBJ1-1	12	TRBV7-9	.	CASSLRGQEAFF	TGTGCCAGCAGCTTACGCGGACAGGAAGCTTTCTTT
TRBD2	TRBJ2-3	16	TRBV4-2	.	CASSQEQTSGRDTQYF	TGTGCCAGCAGCCAAGAGCAGACTAGCGGGAGAGATACGCAGTATTTT
.	TRBJ1-1	13	TRBV9	.	CASSVGANTEAFF	TGTGCCAGCAGCGTGGGAGCAAACACTGAAGCTTTCTTT
TRBD2	TRBJ2-3	17	TRBV18	.	CASSPRSLAGAVDTQYF	TGTGCCAGCTCACCGAGGTCGCTAGCGGGAGCGGTAGATACGCAGTATTTT
.	TRBJ1-6	12	TRBV27	.	CASSSGQLGLHF	TGTGCCAGCAGTTCCGGACAGCTTGGCCTCCACTTT
TRBD2	TRBJ2-3	17	TRBV7-9	.	CASNQHLGGASTDTQYF	TGTGCCAGCAACCAACACCTCGGGGGGGCGAGCACAGATACGCAGTATTTT
TRBD2	TRBJ2-3	17	TRBV5-3	.	CARSRSGGEVGTDTQYF	TGTGCCAGAAGCCGCAGCGGGGGGGAAGTCGGCACAGATACGCAGTATTTT
.	TRBJ2-7	15	TRBV7-9	once	CASSLSSGLSYEQYF	TGTGCCAGCAGCTTATCCTCAGGGCTTTCCTACGAGCAGTACTTC
.	TRBJ1-1	16	TRBV4-1	.	CASSQEPGPKGTEAFF	TGCGCCAGCAGCCAAGAGCCAGGGCCAAAGGGCACTGAAGCTTTCTTT
.	TRBJ1-1	17	TRBV7-9	.	CASSFIPAAIPPTEAFF	TGTGCCAGCAGCTTTATACCGGCGGCCATACCTCCCACTGAAGCTTTCTTT
.	TRBJ2-7	15	TRBV2	.	CASSDSSGSPYEQYF	TGTGCCAGCAGTGACTCCTCAGGCAGTCCCTACGAGCAGTACTTC
TRBD2	TRBJ2-1	17	TRBV7-9	.	CASRRTSGSDSYNEQFF	TGTGCCAGCAGGCGGACTAGCGGGAGCGATTCCTACAATGAGCAGTTCTTC
.	TRBJ1-1	15	TRBV6-1	.	CASSDWTVGITEAFF	TGTGCCAGCAGTGACTGGACAGTGGGGATCACTGAAGCTTTCTTT
TRBD2	TRBJ2-1	15	TRBV27	.	CASSLLAGTYNEQFF	TGTGCCAGCAGTTTGCTAGCGGGCACCTACAATGAGCAGTTCTTC
.	TRBJ1-1	16	TRBV7-9	.	CASSPIEGHLNTEAFF	TGTGCCAGCAGCCCGATCGAGGGACATTTAAACACTGAAGCTTTCTTT
.	TRBJ2-7	14	TRBV5-1	.	CASSLDTYYYEQYF	TGCGCCAGCAGCTTGGATACTTACTACTACGAGCAGTACTTC
TRBD2	TRBJ2-5	15	TRBV4-2	.	CASSPGTSNQETQYF	TGTGCCAGCAGCCCAGGGACTAGCAACCAAGAGACCCAGTACTTC
TRBD2	TRBJ2-3	16	TRBV2	once	CASRGGLAGGPDTQYF	TGTGCCAGCAGGGGGGGACTCGCGGGAGGGCCGGATACGCAGTATTTT
.	TRBJ2-5	13	TRBV28	.	CASSPLVQETQYF	TGTGCCAGCAGTCCCCTAGTCCAAGAGACCCAGTACTTC
TRBD1	TRBJ1-5	13	TRBV28	.	CASSFRGVQPQHF	TGTGCCAGCAGTTTCAGGGGGGTTCAGCCCCAGCATTTT
.	TRBJ2-5	14	TRBV13	.	CASSPLTGQETQYF	TGTGCCAGCAGCCCGCTGACTGGCCAAGAGACCCAGTACTTC
TRBD2	TRBJ2-1	16	TRBV4-1	.	CASSQLSGTSYNEQFF	TGCGCCAGCAGCCAACTTAGCGGGACCTCCTACAATGAGCAGTTCTTC
.	TRBJ2-1	13	TRBV7-6	once	CASSTMLAGEQFF	TGTGCCAGCAGCACCATGCTAGCCGGTGAGCAGTTCTTC
TRBD1	TRBJ2-7	14	TRBV7-6	.	CASSLGTGIDEQYF	TGTGCCAGCAGCTTAGGGACAGGGATCGACGAGCAGTACTTC
TRBD1	TRBJ2-7	13	TRBV5-6	.	CASSLDRGHEQYF	TGTGCCAGCAGCTTGGACAGGGGCCACGAGCAGTACTTC
.	TRBJ2-1	14	TRBV19	once	CASSIFGLNNEQFF	TGTGCCAGTAGTATATTCGGACTAAACAATGAGCAGTTCTTC
TRBD1	TRBJ1-5	13	TRBV19	.	CASRTGIKQPQHF	TGTGCCAGTAGGACAGGGATTAAACAGCCCCAGCATTTT
.	TRBJ2-1	15	TRBV9	.	CASSVEGQTHNEQFF	TGTGCCAGCAGCGTAGAAGGACAGACTCACAATGAGCAGTTCTTC
.	TRBJ2-3	17	TRBV4-1	.	CASSQDTSGPPVGTQYF	TGCGCCAGCAGCCAAGACACCTCAGGGCCCCCAGTCGGTACGCAGTATTTT
.	TRBJ2-2	12	TRBV4-2	.	CAGSQALGELFF	TGTGCCGGCAGCCAAGCTCTAGGGGAGCTGTTTTTT
.	TRBJ2-1	14	TRBV29-1	.	CSALLEVAVNEQFF	TGCAGCGCCTTACTAGAGGTGGCGGTGAATGAGCAGTTCTTC
TRBD1	TRBJ2-3	16	TRBV27	.	CASSFRGTGDTDTQYF	TGTGCCAGCAGTTTTAGGGGGACAGGAGACACAGATACGCAGTATTTT
.	TRBJ1-1	13	TRBV9	.	CASSVASGTEAFF	TGTGCCAGCAGCGTAGCTTCGGGGACTGAAGCTTTCTTT
.	TRBJ2-2	13	TRBV11-2	.	CASRPEGGGELFF	TGTGCCAGCAGGCCGGAGGGAGGCGGGGAGCTGTTTTTT
TRBD2	TRBJ2-1	17	TRBV29-1	.	CSVEDAQREYHYNEQFF	TGCAGCGTTGAAGATGCCCAGCGGGAGTACCACTACAATGAGCAGTTCTTC
TRBD1	TRBJ1-5	14	TRBV25-1	.	CASGQGYSNQPQHF	TGTGCCAGCGGACAGGGGTATAGCAATCAGCCCCAGCATTTT
.	TRBJ2-1	15	TRBV11-2	.	CASSSTRKGGNEQFF	TGTGCCAGCAGCTCGACTAGGAAAGGTGGGAATGAGCAGTTCTTC